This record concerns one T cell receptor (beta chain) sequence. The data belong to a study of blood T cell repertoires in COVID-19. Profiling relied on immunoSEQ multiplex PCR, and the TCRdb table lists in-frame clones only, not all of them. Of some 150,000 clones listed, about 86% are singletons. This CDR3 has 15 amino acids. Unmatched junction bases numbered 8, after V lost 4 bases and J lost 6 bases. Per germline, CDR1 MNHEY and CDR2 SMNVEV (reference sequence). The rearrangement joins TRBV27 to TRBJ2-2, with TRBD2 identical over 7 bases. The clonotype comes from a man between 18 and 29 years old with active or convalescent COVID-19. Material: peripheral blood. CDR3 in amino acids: CASSWIGEGSGELFF. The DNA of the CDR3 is TGTGCCAGCAGTTGGATAGGGGAGGGGTCCGGGGAGCTGTTTTTT.